The clone carrying this T cell receptor (beta chain) was seen more than once but under ten times. Unique molecular identifiers were built into the TCRbeta library. TCRdb passed the PCR reads through MiXCR, listing each CDR3 protein once. The profile shows 360,000 or so distinct CDR3 sequences, roughly 21% of them singletons. The data were taken from a study of T-cell reconstitution after alpha-beta-depleted transplantation in children. CDR3 size: 15 residues. V lost 0 bases, J lost 8 bases, and 12 bases stayed unmatched. The germline gives CDR1 SQVTM, CDR2 ANQGSEA. Material: PBMCs from the stem cell graft donor, obtained from the stem cell graft. The sequence derives from a human donor who donated a stem cell graft to a child with acute myeloid leukemia. The chain has TRBV29-1 and TRBJ1-2, with 7 positions matching TRBD1. CDR3 loop: CSVEEEGGTARGYTF. The CDR3 nucleotides are TGCAGCGTTGAAGAAGAAGGGGGGACAGCGAGGGGCTACACCTTC.